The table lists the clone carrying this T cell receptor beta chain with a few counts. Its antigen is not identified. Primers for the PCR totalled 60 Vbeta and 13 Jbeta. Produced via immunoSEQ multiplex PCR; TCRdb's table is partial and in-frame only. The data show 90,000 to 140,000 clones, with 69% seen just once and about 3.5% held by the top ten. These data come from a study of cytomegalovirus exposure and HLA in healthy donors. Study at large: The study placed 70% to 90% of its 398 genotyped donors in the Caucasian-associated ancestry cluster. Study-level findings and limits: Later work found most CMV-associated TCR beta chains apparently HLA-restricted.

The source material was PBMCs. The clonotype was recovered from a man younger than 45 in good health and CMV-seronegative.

As DNA, the CDR3 is TGTGCCAGCAGCCCTGGGGAAGGGAGGGTCGGGGAGACCCAGTACTTC. It specifies CASSPGEGRVGETQYF. J is TRBJ2-5 and V is TRBV5-5, with 7 bases aligning to TRBD2. V shed 4 bases and J 5 bases; nucleotides not matched to a gene: 14. Germline assignment: CDR1 SGHKS and CDR2 YYEKEE (reference sequence). The CDR3 contains 16 residues.